This entry features one T cell receptor beta chain sequence. TCRdb's copy holds only in-frame clones and misses some; the assay was immunoSEQ multiplex PCR. The data show roughly 150,000 clones, with less than 85% seen just once and more than 7% held by the top ten. CDR1 and CDR2 from the germline V gene are MGHRA and YSYEKL. Trimming removed 4 bases from V and 0 bases from J, with 16 bases in between. This CDR3 comprises 17 residues. The data were taken from a study of blood T cell repertoires in COVID-19. Looking at the study overall: COVID-19 samples collected from the United States, Italy and Spain covered acute and convalescent phases.

The sequencing sample was made of peripheral blood. This clonotype originated in a woman aged 55-75 years with COVID-19, enrolled during active disease. V gene TRBV4-1 combines with J gene TRBJ2-1; D gene unclear. The CDR3 nucleotides read TGCGCCAGCAGCCCATCTCAGAATCTCCCCTCCTACAATGAGCAGTTCTTC. Translating gives CASSPSQNLPSYNEQFF.